This entry concerns a single TCR beta chain. What it recognizes is unknown. These data belong to a study of early T cells in non-severe SARS-CoV-2 infection. This CDR3 spans 15 amino acids. Germline CDR1 DFQATT, CDR2 SNEGSKA (reference sequence). The V segment lost 3 bases and the J segment 3 bases; nucleotides outside the gene matches: 9. Molecules of cDNA were individually given unique molecular identifiers that were attached to them. Each CDR3 protein gets one entry after TCRdb re-called the 5' RACE reads with MiXCR. This table holds about 83,000 distinct CDR3 sequences, 9% to 15% found once. Whole-study results and caveats: Anti-spike CD8 specificities were favored by VDJdb matching, whose results missed private and CD4 specificities.

The specimen sequenced was whole blood. This chain joins TRBV20-1 and TRBJ1-1; the match to TRBD1 covers 8 bases. The clonotype was recovered from an adult who was a healthcare worker with PCR-confirmed SARS-CoV-2 infection or an uninfected control (not recorded which). CDR3 DNA: TGCAGTGCTAGTACCCTCGGGACAGGTGACACTGAAGCTTTCTTT. This codes for CSASTLGTGDTEAFF.